This T cell receptor (beta chain) comes out of a study of human T cells and chemical hapten exposure. Overall study: The sensitizing agent was 2% DPC, placed on roughly 2 cm by roughly 2 cm of upper inner arm skin.

Trimming at V came to 7 bases and at J to 4 bases, leaving 4 bases not matched to a gene. This CDR3 has 14 residues. Germline loops: CDR1 KGHDR, CDR2 SFDVKD. A single record per CDR3 protein comes from TCRdb applying MiXCR to the RACE reads. The repertoire holds 50,000 to 70,000 distinct CDR3 sequences, with roughly an eighth as singletons. Time point in this sample: patch test 3, about 24 weeks after DPC sensitization. Treatment in this sample: therapeutic diphenylcyclopropenone sensitization with weekly scalp DPC. This specimen was whole blood, taken in connection with sensitization to the hapten diphenylcyclopropenone (DPC). This sequence originates from a man aged 25-45 years with alopecia areata. Some clones in this sample may be carry-over from other donors' samples. The chain carries TRBV24-1 and TRBJ2-3, with TRBD2 matching 10 bases. The CDR3 spells CATRSGGAPDTQYF. As DNA, the CDR3 is TGTGCCACCAGAAGCGGGGGGGCCCCAGATACGCAGTATTTT.